Sequencing of this TCR beta chain was carried out in a study of T cell responses to AZD1222 COVID-19 vaccine (dated by TCRdb to about 2021). In the study overall: AZD1222 recipients with second doses at about 4 weeks or about 12 weeks were pooled, because spike-specific TCR depth and breadth did not differ between schedules. TCR sequencing was performed for roughly 240 trial participants, of whom around 210 were given two doses of AZD1222 and approximately 26 were given two doses of MenACWY control vaccine. Trial participants were enrolled into age subgroups of 18-55, 56-69 and 70-plus years, which contained 148, 28 and 57 TCR-sequenced participants, respectively.

The CDR3 regions of human TCRbeta chains were analyzed by immunosequencing. In the original analysis: TCRs in the repertoires were compared against a reference library of SARS-CoV-2-specific TCRs that had been generated with the MIRA antigen-specificity platform. Breadth meant the fraction of unique TCRs that were SARS-CoV-2-associated, whereas depth meant the fraction of total T cells that were SARS-CoV-2-associated. Using the MIRA data, each spike-specific TCR was mapped to the spike region that the TCR reacts to and placed in a CD4 or CD8 class. Log10-transformed breadth and depth values were compared by one-way ANOVA with Sidak's multiple comparisons tests. Held by TCRdb, this immuneACCESS table contains in-frame sequences only and omits some clones. Under half of the omission traces to an unresolved V gene where checked; the cause of the rest is unknown. For V, J and clone size, that table is used; D and trimming come from the DNA. The sample contains under 60,000 clones, around 84% of them found a single time. The top ten clones comprise 10% of the sample.

Looking up the germline V gene (reference sequence) yields CDR1 MNHEY and CDR2 SMNVEV. V is shortened by 3 bases, J by 6 bases, and the region joining them spans 9 bases. From the cysteine up to the phenylalanine, the CDR3 has a length of 14 residues. Just the 42-base CDR3 DNA is kept, in frame starting at base 1. Note on this clone: Its antigen has not been determined. Per-base quality was not reported, and no clone a single base away is much larger than it.

The time point label here, explained by the study, means: baseline before first vaccination. The vaccinee samples were drawn from two UK trials, COV001 and COV002, one of which was a single-blind randomized controlled phase 2/3 trial testing AZD1222 (ChAdOx1 nCoV-19) in healthy adults. For TCRbeta chain sequencing, PBMC samples from trial participants were taken at day 0 and at day 28 after the second dose. Broader findings and caveats from the paper: Because no samples from the day 14 peak response were available, repertoires could be characterized only after the peak T cell response. A significant rise in spike-specific TCR breadth and depth was observed after two AZD1222 doses relative to day 0 and relative to MenACWY recipients. Epitopes outside the regions mutated in the B.1.351 and B.1.1.7 variants were reportedly recognized by nearly half of the unique spike-specific TCRs. Conclusions about previously exposed vaccinees were limited because only six AZD1222 recipients were SARS-CoV-2 seropositive at baseline. CD4 TCRs associated with the vaccine covered the entire spike protein, and the dominant responses were in regions 160-218 and 743-854. In the small 56-69-year group, the increase in depth fell short of significance, most likely because of low power. Most participants were white British and females outnumbered males, and the authors suggested that clonal diversity may have been underestimated.

The sequence joins TRBV27 to TRBJ1-6; the D gene is possibly TRBD1, with 5 bases matching. The receptor was derived from an adult in good health. The source material was peripheral blood, sampled on day 0 of AZD1222 vaccination. The bases read TGTGCCAGCAGTTTTCGGGACGGTAATTCACCCCTCCACTTT. It is translated as CASSFRDGNSPLHF.